This passage covers 9 T cell receptor beta chains from one sample sequenced in a study of cytomegalovirus exposure and HLA in healthy donors. The PCR used 60 Vbeta and 13 Jbeta primers. The assay was immunoSEQ multiplex PCR, and TCRdb's table has in-frame clones only and misses some. The repertoire has around 72,000 clones, around three quarters of them found once; the top ten carry 6% to 6.5%. What was sequenced was PBMCs. The receptor set was obtained from a man aged 50 or older in good health and CMV-seronegative.

The J gene is TRBJ1-1, the V gene TRBV7-9; D perhaps matches TRBD1 (5 bases). V was shortened by 5 bases and J by 5 bases, with 18 bases between the two germline ends. The germline CDR1 and CDR2 sequences are SEHNR and FQNEAQ (reference sequence). This CDR3 contains 15 residues. The CDR3 coding sequence is TGTGCCAGCAGCACATCTCAGGGAAGGGGAACTGAAGCTTTCTTT. Residues: CASSTSQGRGTEAFF.

This clone appeared once. The CDR3 reads CASTNPSGGSYNEQFF. DNA of the CDR3: TGTGCCAGTACGAACCCTAGCGGGGGCTCCTACAATGAGCAGTTCTTC. The chain links TRBV6-6 to TRBJ2-1, with 10 bases matching TRBD2. The CDR3 length is 16 residues. Germline-derived CDR1 and CDR2 are MNHNY and SVGAGI (reference sequence). Losses at the gene ends were 9 bases for V and 0 bases for J; bases not matched to a gene: 8.

The rearrangement links TRBV18 to TRBJ1-5; 8 nucleotides agree with TRBD1. Trimming at V came to 5 bases and at J to 2 bases, leaving 5 bases not matched to a gene. This CDR3 contains 15 residues. In germline, CDR1 is KGHSH, CDR2 LQKENI. The CDR3 DNA follows: TGTGCCAGCTCATCGGACAGGGCCGGCAATCAGCCCCAGCATTTT. Its protein product is CASSSDRAGNQPQHF.

This chain joins TRBV5-8 and TRBJ1-5; D unclear. The CDR3 covers 17 residues. From germline, CDR1 is SGHTS and CDR2 YDEGEE. Trimming removed 4 bases at V and 0 bases at J, with 17 bases between. CDR3 region: CASSNPTSADSNQPQHF. The CDR3, as DNA: TGTGCCAGCAGCAATCCTACAAGCGCTGATAGCAATCAGCCCCAGCATTTT.

V is TRBV25-1 and J is TRBJ2-7, with TRBD1 identical over 9 bases. The germline CDR1 and CDR2 sequences are MGHDK and SYGVNS. CDR3 size: 14 residues. The trim removed 8 bases at V and 3 bases at J, leaving 8 bases unmatched. CDR3 DNA sequence: TGTGCCAGCGAACCGGGACAGGGTTTCTACGAGCAGTACTTC. It specifies CASEPGQGFYEQYF.

The V and J genes are TRBV10-3 and TRBJ2-5; D possibly corresponds to TRBD1 (6 bases). Germline V gene lookup returns CDR1 ENHRY and CDR2 SYGVKD. The CDR3 runs to 15 residues. The germline V and J ends were trimmed by 7 bases and 4 bases, with 19 bases remaining between them. The CDR3 DNA reads TGTGCCATCACCGAACGCCCTACAGGGATAGAGACCCAGTACTTC. It codes for CAITERPTGIETQYF.

A few counts support this clone. V gene TRBV30 combines with J gene TRBJ2-2; weak D call: TRBD2 (5 bases). CDR1 GTSNPN and CDR2 SVGIG come from the germline V gene (reference sequence). This CDR3 is 16 amino acids long. Deletions cut 1 base from V and 1 base from J, with 13 bases between. CDR3 loop: CAWSAGRVGNTGELFF. The CDR3 region has the DNA TGTGCCTGGAGTGCCGGGCGGGTAGGGAACACCGGGGAGCTGTTTTTT.

The chain couples TRBV6-5 to TRBJ1-1, with D maybe TRBD1 (5 bases). The germline V gene has CDR1 MNHEY and CDR2 SVGAGI. CDR3 length: 14 residues. The V gene lost 3 bases and the J gene lost 5 bases, with 13 bases spanning the gap. For the CDR3, the DNA is TGTGCCAGCAGTTATTCCAGGGTCGGGACTGAAGCTTTCTTT. It specifies CASSYSRVGTEAFF.

This sequence joins TRBV5-6 and TRBJ1-1; D gene ambiguous. CDR3 size: 14 residues. CDR1 is SGHDT, CDR2 YYEEEE, per germline. Trimming stripped 0 bases from V and 4 bases from J, with 10 bases between. The DNA of the CDR3 is TGTGCCAGCAGCTTGGGAGGGAAGGGCACTGAAGCTTTCTTT. Its translation: CASSLGGKGTEAFF. Together with reference TRBV5-6 and TRBJ1-1, the CDR3 gives the full variable domain: DAGVTQSPTHLIKTRGQQVTLRCSPKSGHDTVSWYQQALGQGPQFIFQYYEEEERQRGNFPDRFSGHQFPNYSSELNVNALLLGDSALYLCASSLGGKGTEAFFGQGTRLTVV.